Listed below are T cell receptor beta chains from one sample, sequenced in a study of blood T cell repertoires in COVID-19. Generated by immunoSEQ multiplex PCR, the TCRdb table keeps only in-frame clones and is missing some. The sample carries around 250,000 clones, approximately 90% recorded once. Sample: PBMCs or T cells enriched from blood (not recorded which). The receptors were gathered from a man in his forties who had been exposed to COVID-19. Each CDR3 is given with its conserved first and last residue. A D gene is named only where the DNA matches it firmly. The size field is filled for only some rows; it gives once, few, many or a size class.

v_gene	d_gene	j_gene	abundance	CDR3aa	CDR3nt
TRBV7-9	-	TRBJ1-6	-	CASSSTLGTNIRIGSPLHF	TGTGCCAGCAGCTCAACCCTAGGAACTAACATCAGAATAGGTTCACCCCTCCACTTT
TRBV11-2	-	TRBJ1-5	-	CASSLAGQPQHF	TGTGCCAGCAGCTTAGCAGGTCAGCCCCAGCATTTT
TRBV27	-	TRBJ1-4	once	CASSFQGPEEKLFF	TGTGCCAGCAGTTTTCAGGGGCCGGAAGAAAAACTGTTTTTT
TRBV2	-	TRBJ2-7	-	CASSAALHRSSYEQYF	TGTGCCAGCAGCGCTGCTCTTCATAGAAGCTCCTACGAGCAGTACTTC
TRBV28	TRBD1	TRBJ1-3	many	CASSRTGSGNTIYF	TGTGCCAGCAGTAGGACAGGCTCTGGAAACACCATATATTTT
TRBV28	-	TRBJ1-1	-	CASSLGRGGTEAFF	TGTGCCAGCAGTTTGGGCAGGGGTGGCACTGAAGCTTTCTTT
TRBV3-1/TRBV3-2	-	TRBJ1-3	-	CASSQDPFGSGNTIYF	TGTGCCAGCAGTCAAGACCCCTTCGGCTCTGGAAACACCATATATTTT
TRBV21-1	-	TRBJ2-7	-	CAGTSGYGSYEQYF	TGTGCCGGCACCTCAGGGTACGGGTCCTACGAGCAGTACTTC
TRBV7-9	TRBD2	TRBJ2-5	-	CASSLGLTSMGETQYF	TGTGCCAGCAGCTTAGGCCTGACTAGCATGGGGGAGACCCAGTACTTC
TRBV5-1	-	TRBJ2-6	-	CASRKGQLARGANVLTF	TGCGCCAGCAGAAAAGGACAGCTCGCGCGGGGGGCCAACGTCCTGACTTTC
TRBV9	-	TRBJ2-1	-	CASSVEGAVSYNEQFF	TGTGCCAGCAGCGTAGAAGGAGCGGTCTCCTACAATGAGCAGTTCTTC
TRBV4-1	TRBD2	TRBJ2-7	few	CASSQDSGSMVYEQYF	TGCGCCAGCAGCCAGGATAGCGGGAGCATGGTATACGAGCAGTACTTC
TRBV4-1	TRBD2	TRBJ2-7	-	CASSAFPGGGLYEQYF	TGCGCCAGCAGCGCCTTCCCTGGGGGAGGGCTTTACGAGCAGTACTTC
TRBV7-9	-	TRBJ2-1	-	CASSLDRPEQFF	TGTGCCAGCAGCTTAGACAGGCCGGAGCAGTTCTTC
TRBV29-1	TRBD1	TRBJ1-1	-	CSVRTGGLMGTEAFF	TGCAGCGTCAGGACAGGGGGCCTGATGGGCACTGAAGCTTTCTTT
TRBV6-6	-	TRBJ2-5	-	CASSYSGTYRETQYF	TGTGCCAGCAGTTACTCCGGCACCTACAGAGAGACCCAGTACTTC
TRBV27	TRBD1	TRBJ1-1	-	CASRDRTGVMNTEAFF	TGTGCCAGCAGGGACCGTACAGGGGTCATGAACACTGAAGCTTTCTTT
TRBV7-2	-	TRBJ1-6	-	CASRERGNSPLHF	TGTGCCAGCAGGGAAAGAGGAAATTCACCCCTCCACTTT
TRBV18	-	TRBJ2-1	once	CASSPAGEGEQFF	TGTGCCAGCTCACCAGCCGGGGAAGGTGAGCAGTTCTTC
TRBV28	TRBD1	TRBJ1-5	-	CASSSNGTGGFWNQPQHF	TGTGCCAGCAGTTCCAATGGGACAGGGGGATTTTGGAATCAGCCCCAGCATTTT
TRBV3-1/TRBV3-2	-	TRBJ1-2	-	CASSLGQLTNYGYTF	TGTGCCAGCAGCCTTGGACAGCTGACTAACTATGGCTACACCTTC
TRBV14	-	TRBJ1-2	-	CASSQLSPAYGYTF	TGTGCCAGCAGCCAACTCTCGCCAGCGTATGGCTACACCTTC
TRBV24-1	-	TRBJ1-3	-	CATSAGNGNTIYF	TGTGCCACCAGTGCTGGCAATGGAAACACCATATATTTT
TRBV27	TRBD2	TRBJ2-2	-	CASRPAGGPNTGELFF	TGTGCCAGCAGGCCAGCGGGAGGTCCAAACACCGGGGAGCTGTTTTTT